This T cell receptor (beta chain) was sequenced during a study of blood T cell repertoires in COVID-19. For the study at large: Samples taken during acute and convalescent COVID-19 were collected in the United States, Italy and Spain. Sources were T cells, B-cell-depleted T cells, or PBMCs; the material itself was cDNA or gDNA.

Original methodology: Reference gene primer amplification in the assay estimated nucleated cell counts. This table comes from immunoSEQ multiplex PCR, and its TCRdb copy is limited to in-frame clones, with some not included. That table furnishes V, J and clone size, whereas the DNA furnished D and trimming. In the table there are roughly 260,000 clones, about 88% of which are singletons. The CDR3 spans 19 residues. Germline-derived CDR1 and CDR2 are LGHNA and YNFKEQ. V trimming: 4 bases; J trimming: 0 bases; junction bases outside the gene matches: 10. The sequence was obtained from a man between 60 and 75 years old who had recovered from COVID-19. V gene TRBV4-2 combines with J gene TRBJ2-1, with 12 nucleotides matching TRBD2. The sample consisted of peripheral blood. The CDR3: CASSRRLAGDQSSYNEQFF. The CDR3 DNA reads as TGTGCCAGCAGCCGCCGACTAGCGGGGGATCAAAGCTCCTACAATGAGCAGTTCTTC.